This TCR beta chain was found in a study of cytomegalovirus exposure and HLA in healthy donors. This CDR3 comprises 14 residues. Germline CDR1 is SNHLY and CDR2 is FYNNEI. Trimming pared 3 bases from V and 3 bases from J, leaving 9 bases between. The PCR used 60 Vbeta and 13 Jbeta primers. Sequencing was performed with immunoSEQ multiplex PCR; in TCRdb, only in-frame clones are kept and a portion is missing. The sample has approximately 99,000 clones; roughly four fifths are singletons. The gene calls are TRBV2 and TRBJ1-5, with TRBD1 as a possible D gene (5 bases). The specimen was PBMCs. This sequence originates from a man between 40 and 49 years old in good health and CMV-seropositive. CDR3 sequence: CASSDAGINQPQHF. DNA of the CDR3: TGTGCCAGCAGTGATGCAGGGATCAATCAGCCCCAGCATTTT.